Included here is one T cell receptor beta chain sequence, with context. Clones were read by immunoSEQ multiplex PCR, and TCRdb kept only the in-frame ones, dropping some. The sample carries 60,000 or so clones, about 92% recorded once. The data stem from a study of OX40 agonist ivuxolimab in advanced cancers. Germline V CDR1 and CDR2: SGHRS, YFSETQ. The CDR3 extends over 16 amino acids. V was trimmed by 4 bases and J by 4 bases, leaving 18 bases between them. The chain links TRBV5-1 to TRBJ1-5; TRBD1 might be the D (5 bases). The receptor was derived from an adult with an advanced solid tumor such as melanoma, head and neck, liver or kidney cancer. The sequencing used CD4+ or CD8+ T cells sorted from blood, collected in a trial of the OX40 agonist ivuxolimab. The CDR3 reads CASSPGLGGANQPQHF. CDR3 nucleotides: TGCGCCAGCAGCCCCGGGTTGGGGGGAGCGAATCAGCCCCAGCATTTT. The full variable domain, completed using reference TRBV5-1 and TRBJ1-5, is KAGVTQTPRYLIKTRGQQVTLSCSPISGHRSVSWYQQTPGQGLQFLFEYFSETQRNKGNFPGRFSGRQFSNSRSEMNVSTLELGDSALYLCASSPGLGGANQPQHFGDGTRLSIL.